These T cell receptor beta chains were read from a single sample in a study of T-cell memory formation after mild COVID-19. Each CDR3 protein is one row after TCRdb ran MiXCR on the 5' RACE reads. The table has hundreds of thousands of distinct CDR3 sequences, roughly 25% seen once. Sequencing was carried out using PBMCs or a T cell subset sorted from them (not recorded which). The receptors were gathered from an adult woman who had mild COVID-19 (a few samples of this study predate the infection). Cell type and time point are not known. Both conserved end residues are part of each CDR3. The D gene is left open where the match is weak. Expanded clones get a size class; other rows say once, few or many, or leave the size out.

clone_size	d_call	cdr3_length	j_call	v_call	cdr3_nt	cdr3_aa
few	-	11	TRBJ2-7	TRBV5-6	TGTGCCAGCAGCTCCGACGGGGGGCAGTACTTC	CASSSDGGQYF
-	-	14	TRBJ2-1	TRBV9	TGTGCCAGCAGCGCCTTCGGGGGGCAGGATGAGCAGTTCTTC	CASSAFGGQDEQFF
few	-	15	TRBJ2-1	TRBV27	TGTGCCAGCAGTCGTGGGGAGAGCTCCTACAATGAGCAGTTCTTC	CASSRGESSYNEQFF
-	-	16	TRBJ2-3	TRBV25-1	TGTGCCAGCAGTCGTATCGGGAGAGGTCCCACAGATACGCAGTATTTT	CASSRIGRGPTDTQYF
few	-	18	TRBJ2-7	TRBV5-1	TGCGCCAGCAGCTTGGATTTTAGGGCAGACACCGGTGGGTACGAGCAGTACTTC	CASSLDFRADTGGYEQYF
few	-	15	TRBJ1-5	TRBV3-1	TGTGCCAGCAGCCAAGGGGGTGGGGGCAATCAGCCCCAGCATTTT	CASSQGGGGNQPQHF
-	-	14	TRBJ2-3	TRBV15	TGTGCCACCAGCGAAGACCAGGGCGCAGATACGCAGTATTTT	CATSEDQGADTQYF
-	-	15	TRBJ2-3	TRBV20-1	TGCAGTGCTAGGGGGAAGACTGTTAGCACAGATACGCAGTATTTT	CSARGKTVSTDTQYF
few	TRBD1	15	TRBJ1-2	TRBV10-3	TGTGCCATCAGTGAGTCTGGACAGGGTACGAACGGCTACACCTTC	CAISESGQGTNGYTF
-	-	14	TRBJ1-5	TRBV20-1	TGCAGTGCTAGCCGGGGGGCCGACCCCCAGCCCCAGCATTTT	CSASRGADPQPQHF
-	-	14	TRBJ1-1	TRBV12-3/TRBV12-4	TGTGCCAGCAGTTTAGGGGGGGCAGGCGACGAAGCTTTCTTT	CASSLGGAGDEAFF
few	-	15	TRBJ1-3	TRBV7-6	TGTGCCAGCAGCCAAAACGGGGTCTCTGGAAACACCATATATTTT	CASSQNGVSGNTIYF
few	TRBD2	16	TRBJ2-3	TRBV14	TGTGCCAGCAGCCTGACTAGCGGGAGTCGGACAGATACGCAGTATTTT	CASSLTSGSRTDTQYF
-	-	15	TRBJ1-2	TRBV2	TGTGCCAGCAGTTTACAGGAACCGGGGTTAGGAGGCTACACCTTC	CASSLQEPGLGGYTF
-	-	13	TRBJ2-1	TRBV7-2	TGTGCCAGCAGCCTACTCGGGACCAATGAGCAGTTCTTC	CASSLLGTNEQFF
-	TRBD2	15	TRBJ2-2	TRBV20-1	TGCAGTGCTCGACGACTAGCGGGGCACACCGGGGAGCTGTTTTTT	CSARRLAGHTGELFF
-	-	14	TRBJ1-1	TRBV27	TGTGCCAGCAGTCCATTTAAGTCTAACACTGAAGCTTTCTTT	CASSPFKSNTEAFF
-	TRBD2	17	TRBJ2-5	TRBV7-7	TGTGCTAGCAGCTTACTGGGGGGGACTAGCGGGACGGAGACCCAGTACTTC	CASSLLGGTSGTETQYF
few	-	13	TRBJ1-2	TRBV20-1	TGCAGTGCTAGCGCGAATGACGGCTATGGCTACACCTTC	CSASANDGYGYTF
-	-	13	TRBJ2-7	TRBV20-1	TGCAGTGCTACTCGGGACTCACCTTACGAGCAGTACTTC	CSATRDSPYEQYF
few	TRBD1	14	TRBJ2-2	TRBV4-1	TGCGCCAGCAGCCTCATGACAGGGACCGGGGAGCTGTTTTTT	CASSLMTGTGELFF
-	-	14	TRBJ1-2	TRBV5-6	TGTGCCAGCAGCTTGGTTGAGCGCCTCTATGGCTACACCTTC	CASSLVERLYGYTF
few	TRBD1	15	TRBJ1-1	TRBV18	TGTGCCAGCTCACAACGACAGGGATCTGGCACTGAAGCTTTCTTT	CASSQRQGSGTEAFF
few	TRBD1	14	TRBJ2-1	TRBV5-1	TGCGCCAGCAGCTTGGCCGACAGGGCGGCTGAGCAGTTCTTC	CASSLADRAAEQFF
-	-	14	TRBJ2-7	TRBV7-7	TGTGCCAGCAGCCCAGGCGCAGGGGTCCACGAGCAGTACTTC	CASSPGAGVHEQYF
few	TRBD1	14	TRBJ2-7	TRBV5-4	TGTGCCAGCAGTTCGGGGACAGCCGATTACGAGCAGTACTTC	CASSSGTADYEQYF
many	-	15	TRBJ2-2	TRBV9	TGTGCCAGCACCGCCGGGGCTACGGACACCGGGGAGCTGTTTTTT	CASTAGATDTGELFF
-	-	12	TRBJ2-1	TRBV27	TGTGCCAGCAGTTCCCCCGGCGGTTCGAAGTTCTTC	CASSSPGGSKFF
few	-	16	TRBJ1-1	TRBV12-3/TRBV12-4	TGTGCCAGCAGCCCTCCCTTAGGGACCGAGAACACTGAAGCTTTCTTT	CASSPPLGTENTEAFF
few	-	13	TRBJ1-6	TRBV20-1	TGCAGTGCTAGTCACGTAGATAATTCACCCCTCCACTTT	CSASHVDNSPLHF
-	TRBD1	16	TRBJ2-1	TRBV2	TGTGCCAGGATGGGGAAACACGGGACAGGGTACAATGAGCAGTTCTTC	CARMGKHGTGYNEQFF
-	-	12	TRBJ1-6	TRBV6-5	TGTGCCAGCAGTTCGACCGTTTCACCCCTCCACTTT	CASSSTVSPLHF
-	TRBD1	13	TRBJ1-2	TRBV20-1	TGCAGTGCTCTCCGGGACAGGGGCTATGGCTACACCTTC	CSALRDRGYGYTF
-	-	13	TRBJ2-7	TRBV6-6	TGTGCCAGCAGTTACGGACAGTCAGACGAGCAGTACTTC	CASSYGQSDEQYF
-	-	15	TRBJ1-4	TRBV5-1	TGCGCCAGCAGCTTGGTCACAGCAACTAATGAAAAACTGTTTTTT	CASSLVTATNEKLFF
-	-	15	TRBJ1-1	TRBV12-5	TGTGCTAGTGGTTTGGAGGGGACATACCCACGCGTAGCTTTCTTT	CASGLEGTYPRVAFF
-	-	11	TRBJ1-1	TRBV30	TGTGCCTGGAGTGTAAACAGGGAAGCTTTCTTT	CAWSVNREAFF
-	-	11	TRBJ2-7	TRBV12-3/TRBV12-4	TGTGCCAGCAGTTCCCGATCCGAGCAGTACTTC	CASSSRSEQYF